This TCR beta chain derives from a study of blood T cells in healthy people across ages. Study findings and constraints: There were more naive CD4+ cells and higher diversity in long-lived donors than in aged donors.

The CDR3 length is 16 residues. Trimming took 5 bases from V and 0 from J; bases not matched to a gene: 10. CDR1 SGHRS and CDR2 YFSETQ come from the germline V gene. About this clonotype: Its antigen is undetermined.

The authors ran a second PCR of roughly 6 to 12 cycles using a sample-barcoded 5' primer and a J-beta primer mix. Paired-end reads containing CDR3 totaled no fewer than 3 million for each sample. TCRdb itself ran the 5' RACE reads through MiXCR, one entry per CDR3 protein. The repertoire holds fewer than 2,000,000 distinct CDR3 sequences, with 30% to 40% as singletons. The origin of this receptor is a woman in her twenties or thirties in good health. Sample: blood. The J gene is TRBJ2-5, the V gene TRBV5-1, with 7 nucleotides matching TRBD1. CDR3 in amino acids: CASRAFGTENQETQYF. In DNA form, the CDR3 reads TGCGCCAGCAGGGCCTTCGGGACAGAGAACCAAGAGACCCAGTACTTC.